The rows below give T cell receptor beta chains drawn from one sample of a study of T cells after yellow fever vaccination. Via MiXCR, TCRdb re-called the 5' RACE reads, giving one row per CDR3 protein. Seen here are about 30,000 distinct CDR3 sequences, under 4.5% observed once, and the top ten hold under 55%. This specimen consisted of CD8+ T cells sorted from PBMCs, obtained 5 days after the yellow fever booster vaccination. The source of these receptors is a man aged 30-40 years who received the YFV17D yellow fever vaccine. CDR3s include the opening cysteine and the closing phenylalanine or tryptophan. Fields, in order: D gene, clone size, V gene, J gene, CDR3 DNA, CDR3 protein. The D gene is left open where the match is weak. Size values are once, few and many counts, or a class for expanded clones, and some rows have none.

>-|many|TRBV27|TRBJ2-3
TGTGCCAGCTCGTTAACGGGATCTATTCCCACAGATACGCAGTATTTT
CASSLTGSIPTDTQYF
>-|many|TRBV11-2|TRBJ2-3
TGTGCCAGCTCAGGAGGGGGCACAGATACGCAGTATTTT
CASSGGGTDTQYF
>-|many|TRBV7-2|TRBJ2-7
TGTGCCAGCAGCTTTATGGGGAGCTCCTACGAGCAGTACTTC
CASSFMGSSYEQYF
>TRBD2|many|TRBV5-6|TRBJ2-1
TGTGCCAGCAGCGCGACTAGCGGGAGGGCCAATGAGCAGTTCTTC
CASSATSGRANEQFF
>TRBD2|many|TRBV4-3|TRBJ2-1
TGCGCCAGCAGCCAACGACTAGCGGGAGATGAGCAGTTCTTC
CASSQRLAGDEQFF
>-|many|TRBV7-2|TRBJ2-3
TGTGCCAGCAGCTGGGGGGCGCGGTTTAGCACAGATACGCAGTATTTT
CASSWGARFSTDTQYF
>TRBD2|many|TRBV6-5|TRBJ2-3
TGTGCCAGCAGTTACTTAGCGGGAGGGAGGGACACAGATACGCAGTATTTT
CASSYLAGGRDTDTQYF
>-|many|TRBV11-2|TRBJ2-5
TGTGCCAGCAGCTTAGAGGTGCTAACGGTTGAAGAGACCCAGTACTTC
CASSLEVLTVEETQYF
>-|many|TRBV7-8|TRBJ2-7
TGTGCCAGCAGCCCTAGTTGGGGGAACGAGCAGTACTTC
CASSPSWGNEQYF
>TRBD1|many|TRBV4-3|TRBJ1-1
TGCGCCAGCAGCCAAGATTCCCGACAGGGTGAAGCTTTCTTT
CASSQDSRQGEAFF
>-|many|TRBV30|TRBJ1-1
TGTGCCTGGAGTGTCCAGTTCATGAACACTGAAGCTTTCTTT
CAWSVQFMNTEAFF
>TRBD2|many|TRBV9|TRBJ2-3
TGTGCCAGCAGCGGGGGGGGATACACAGATACGCAGTATTTT
CASSGGGYTDTQYF
>-|many|TRBV24-1|TRBJ2-5
TGTGCCACCAGTGACCAGTACCAAGAGACCCAGTACTTC
CATSDQYQETQYF
>-|many|TRBV7-7|TRBJ2-7
TGTGCCAGCAGCTTAGGGACCGGCGGCGAGCAGTACTTC
CASSLGTGGEQYF
>-|many|TRBV7-9|TRBJ1-2
TGTGCCAGCAGCTTGAGCAGATCCACTAACTATGGCTACACCTTC
CASSLSRSTNYGYTF
>-|many|TRBV15|TRBJ2-1
TGTGCCACCAGTCTGAGTTCCTACAATGAGCAGTTCTTC
CATSLSSYNEQFF
>-|many|TRBV12-3/TRBV12-4|TRBJ2-7
TGTGCCAGCAGTTTGCAGGCCTACGAGCAGTACTTC
CASSLQAYEQYF
>TRBD2|many|TRBV5-1|TRBJ2-2
TGCGCCAGCAGCTTGGATAGCGGGTACGGCGGGGAGCTGTTTTTT
CASSLDSGYGGELFF
>-|many|TRBV20-1|TRBJ2-1
TGCAGTGCTAGAGAGGCTAGCTCGCGAGGTGAGCAGTTCTTC
CSAREASSRGEQFF
>TRBD2|many|TRBV7-8|TRBJ2-1
TGTGCCAGCAGTCTCGGACTAGCGGGAATGTCCTACAATGAGCAGTTCTTC
CASSLGLAGMSYNEQFF
>TRBD2|many|TRBV28|TRBJ2-7
TGTGCCAGCAGTTGGGTAGCGGGACGGAGCTCCTACGAGCAGTACTTC
CASSWVAGRSSYEQYF
>TRBD2|many|TRBV7-8|TRBJ2-7
TGTGCCAGCAGCGGGACTAGCGGGAGCTCCCACGAGCAGTACTTC
CASSGTSGSSHEQYF
>TRBD2|many|TRBV7-9|TRBJ2-1
TGTGCCAGCAGCTTAGTGGGCGGGAGTGCTTATGAGCAGTTCTTC
CASSLVGGSAYEQFF
>-|many|TRBV28|TRBJ2-1
TGTGCCAGCAGTCCCCGGGACCACGTAGGGGGGTGGCAGTTCTTC
CASSPRDHVGGWQFF
>TRBD2|many|TRBV9|TRBJ2-1
TGTGCCAGCAGCGTCGAGGGAGGGTCAGATGAGCAGTTCTTC
CASSVEGGSDEQFF
>-|-|TRBV20-1|TRBJ2-7
TGCTGTGCTAGAGATTTAACAGGGGAGGTTTACGAGCAGTACTTC
CCARDLTGEVYEQYF
>-|many|TRBV14|TRBJ2-1
TGTGCCAGCAGCCAAGACTTGGGGGGACTCGATTCCTACAATGAGCAGTTCTTC
CASSQDLGGLDSYNEQFF
>-|many|TRBV27|TRBJ2-5
TGTGCCAGCAGTCCAGACGGCCCTCAAGAGACCCAGTACTTC
CASSPDGPQETQYF
>-|-|TRBV12-2|TRBJ1-1
TGTGCAAGTCATCAAACTGAAGCTTTCTTT
CASHQTEAFF
>-|many|TRBV5-1|TRBJ1-1
TGCGCCAGCAGCTTAGTTGTTAACACTGAAGCTTTCTTT
CASSLVVNTEAFF
>TRBD2|many|TRBV20-1|TRBJ2-1
TGCAGCGGGCAGCGGGAGTTCGATGAGCAGTTCTTC
CSGQREFDEQFF
>TRBD1|many|TRBV18|TRBJ1-2
TGTGCCAGCTCACCCGGACAGGGCTTTGTGTCGGGCTACACCTTC
CASSPGQGFVSGYTF
>TRBD1|many|TRBV20-1|TRBJ2-7
TGCAGTGCTAGAGATGGGACAGGGTCTGCCTACGAGCAGTACTTC
CSARDGTGSAYEQYF
>TRBD2|many|TRBV19|TRBJ2-1
TGTGCCAGTAGTATCTTCGGGACTAGCGGTTTGAATGAGCAGTTCTTC
CASSIFGTSGLNEQFF
>-|many|TRBV9|TRBJ2-3
TGTGCCAGCAGCCTGTCCGGTGGCACAGATACGCAGTATTTT
CASSLSGGTDTQYF
>-|many|TRBV7-9|TRBJ2-1
TGTGCCAGCAGCTCCTTAGCAGCCTACAATGAGCAGTTCTTC
CASSSLAAYNEQFF
>-|many|TRBV7-3|TRBJ2-2
TGTGCCAGCAGCAAAGGGGGCGCGGGGCAATCGAACACCGGGGAGCTGTTTTTT
CASSKGGAGQSNTGELFF
>-|many|TRBV30|TRBJ2-3
TGTGCCTGGAGTGTTGGCGGTTCGCAGTATTTT
CAWSVGGSQYF
>-|many|TRBV7-8|TRBJ2-7
TGTGCCAGCAGCCCAGGCGGGACAAAAGGCTCCTACGAGCAGTACTTC
CASSPGGTKGSYEQYF
>-|many|TRBV23-1|TRBJ2-7
TGCGCCAGCAGTCAAAACAGGGTTCCTAGCTCCTACGAGCAGTACTTC
CASSQNRVPSSYEQYF
>-|many|TRBV3-1|TRBJ2-2
TGTGCCAGCAGCCAAGAGTTCACCGGGGAGCTGTTTTTT
CASSQEFTGELFF
>-|many|TRBV6-5|TRBJ2-7
TGTGCCAGCAGTTTCGGACATGCCTACGAGCAGTACTTC
CASSFGHAYEQYF
>-|many|TRBV5-6|TRBJ2-2
TGTGCCAGCAGCCTCCCACGAGAGGGCGGGGAGCTGTTTTTT
CASSLPREGGELFF
>TRBD2|many|TRBV7-6|TRBJ2-7
TGTGCCAGCAGCCCCTCAGCGGGAGGCGAGCAGTACTTC
CASSPSAGGEQYF
>-|many|TRBV29-1|TRBJ2-7
TGCAGCGCCGCGATTCACTACGAGCAGTACTTC
CSAAIHYEQYF
>-|-|TRBV5-4|TRBJ1-1
TGTGCCAGCAGCAGGTGGGGTAGGAAGACTGAAGCTTTCTTT
CASSRWGRKTEAFF
>-|many|TRBV7-8|TRBJ2-7
TGTGCCAGCAGCTTAGGGACCGGCTCTGTCTACGAGCAGTACTTC
CASSLGTGSVYEQYF
>-|many|TRBV24-1|TRBJ2-2
TGTGCCACCAGTGAAACGCGGGACACCGGGGAGCTGTTTTTT
CATSETRDTGELFF
>-|-|TRBV15|TRBJ2-6
TGTGCCACCAGCAGGGATACAGGCTCTGGGGCCAACGTCCTGACTTTC
CATSRDTGSGANVLTF
>TRBD1|many|TRBV7-3|TRBJ1-1
TGTGCCAGCAGTTCGACAGGGGGGGGGACTGAAGCTTTCTTT
CASSSTGGGTEAFF
>-|many|TRBV28|TRBJ2-1
TGTGCCAGTGAATCCGCCGGGATATCTTCATCCTATGAGCAGTTCTTC
CASESAGISSSYEQFF
>-|many|TRBV29-1|TRBJ2-2
TGCAGCGTTGTGAATGCCGGGGAGCTGTTTTTT
CSVVNAGELFF
>-|many|TRBV25-1|TRBJ2-7
TGTGCCAGCAGTGAATTCGCAGACGGGAGTCGCTCCTACGAGCAGTACTTC
CASSEFADGSRSYEQYF
>-|many|TRBV2|TRBJ1-1
TGTGCCAGCAGCGTCCCTTTGGGTACTGAAGCTTTCTTT
CASSVPLGTEAFF
>-|many|TRBV7-2|TRBJ2-4
TGTGCCAGCAGCCTCCCCCCGGTGAACATTCAGTACTTC
CASSLPPVNIQYF
>-|many|TRBV7-2|TRBJ2-1
TGTGCCAGCAGCACCGGACTGGGCTCCTACAATGAGCAGTTCTTC
CASSTGLGSYNEQFF
>-|many|TRBV12-3/TRBV12-4|TRBJ2-1
TGTGCCAGCAGTTTTCACCGGGAAGGGTACAATGAGCAGTTCTTC
CASSFHREGYNEQFF
>TRBD1|many|TRBV9|TRBJ2-1
TGTGCCAGCAGTGATACAGACAGGGGGATCTACAATGAGCAGTTCTTC
CASSDTDRGIYNEQFF
>-|many|TRBV7-9|TRBJ2-7
TGTGCCAGCAGCTCAATCCCCACCGGGTTCCACGAGCAGTACTTC
CASSSIPTGFHEQYF
>TRBD2|many|TRBV7-3|TRBJ2-7
TGTGCCAGCAGCTTAACTGCGGGAGGTTACGAGCAGTACTTC
CASSLTAGGYEQYF